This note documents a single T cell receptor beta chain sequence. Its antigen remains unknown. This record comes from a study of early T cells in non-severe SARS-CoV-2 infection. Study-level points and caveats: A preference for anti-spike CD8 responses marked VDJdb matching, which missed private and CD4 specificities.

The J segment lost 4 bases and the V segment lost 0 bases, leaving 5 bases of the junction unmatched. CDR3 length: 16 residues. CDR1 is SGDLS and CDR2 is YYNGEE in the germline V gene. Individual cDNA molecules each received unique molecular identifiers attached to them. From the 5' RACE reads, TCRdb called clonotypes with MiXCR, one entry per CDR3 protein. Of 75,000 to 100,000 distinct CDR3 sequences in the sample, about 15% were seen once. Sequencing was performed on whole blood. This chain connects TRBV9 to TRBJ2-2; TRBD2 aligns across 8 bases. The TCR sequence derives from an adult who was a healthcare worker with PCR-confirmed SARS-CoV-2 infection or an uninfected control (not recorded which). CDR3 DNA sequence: TGTGCCAGCAGCGTAGCGGCGGGGGGATTCACCGGGGAGCTGTTTTTT. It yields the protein CASSVAAGGFTGELFF.